The clone carrying this TCR beta chain has more than one count but fewer than ten. Its antigen is unknown. The table came from immunoSEQ multiplex PCR; TCRdb's copy has only in-frame clones and leaves some out. This table has 37,000 or so clones, roughly 71% appearing once. Per germline, CDR1 KGHSH and CDR2 LQKENI. The CDR3 is 15 residues long. With 7 bases clipped from V and 3 bases from J, the junction kept 11 bases outside the gene matches. This entry belongs to a study of immune evolution from preneoplasia to lung adenocarcinoma. Whole-study results and caveats: Normal lung had highest clonality; later lesions appeared denser, more diverse. From normal lung to invasive adenocarcinoma, top clone frequencies appeared to decrease.

Between 2014 and 2017, patients underwent resection in Japan or China. After pathologic assessment, macro-dissection selected premalignant or tumor cells for extraction. What was sequenced was FFPE invasive lung adenocarcinoma tissue. This chain connects TRBV18 to TRBJ1-1, with TRBD1 matching over 7 bases. The clonotype originates from a person in their sixties or seventies with lung adenocarcinoma. This chain's CDR3 is CASCKEGGWDTEAFF. The CDR3 DNA follows: TGTGCCAGCTGTAAAGAAGGGGGCTGGGACACTGAAGCTTTCTTT.